This T cell receptor (beta chain) emerged from a study of T cell repertoires in cytomegalovirus infection. Turning to the study itself: Both CMV infection and a matching HLA type were indicated by public TCR beta signatures. Whole-study findings and limits: Individuals carrying CMV plus the relevant HLA were identified by cumulative frequency of public TCR beta families. Dominant in the ex vivo response were TCR beta clonotypes restricted by HLA-C and specific for CMV.

The CDR3 consists of 15 residues. The trim removed 3 bases at V and 5 bases at J, leaving 8 bases unmatched. Germline CDR1 reads SGHTA; CDR2 reads FQGNSA. TCRdb used MiXCR to reprocess the reads, holding one entry per CDR3 protein. The sample yields 400,000 or so distinct CDR3 sequences, approximately 18% seen once. This clonotype showed up many times. Its antigen is undetermined. Specimen: PBMCs. This chain connects TRBV7-2 to TRBJ2-5; 8 nucleotides agree with TRBD2. The receptor was derived from a human donor in good health (CMV status not recorded). Some clones in this sample may be carry-over from other donors' samples. The CDR3 is CASSLGSGGWETQYF. The CDR3 bases are TGTGCCAGCAGCTTGGGAAGCGGGGGTTGGGAGACCCAGTACTTC.